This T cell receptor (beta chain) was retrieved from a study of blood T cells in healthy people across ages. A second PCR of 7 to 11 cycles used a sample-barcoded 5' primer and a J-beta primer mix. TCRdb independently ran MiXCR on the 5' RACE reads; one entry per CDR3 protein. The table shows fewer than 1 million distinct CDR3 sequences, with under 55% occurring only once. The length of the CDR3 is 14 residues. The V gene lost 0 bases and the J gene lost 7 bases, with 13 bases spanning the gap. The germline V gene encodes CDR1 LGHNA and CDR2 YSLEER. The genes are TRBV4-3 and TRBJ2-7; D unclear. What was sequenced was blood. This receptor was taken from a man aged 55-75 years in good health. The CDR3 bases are TGCGCCAGCAGCCAAGATGGCGTCGGCAATGAGCAGTACTTC. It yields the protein CASSQDGVGNEQYF.